The 23 T cell receptor beta chains reported below all come from one sample, sequenced in a study of beta chain features in type 1 diabetes (dated by TCRdb to the late 2010s). Libraries were prepared through the immunoSEQ multiplex PCR assay. The entire isolated RNA was reverse transcribed using the High Capacity cDNA Reverse Transcription Kit, and thus expressed TCRB transcripts were sequenced. TCRdb provides this immuneACCESS table in a form limited to in-frame rearrangements. Some clones are lacking; in checked studies, under half of them reflect an unresolved V gene, and why the rest are absent is not known. This sample is represented by over 500,000 clones; about 16% of them were singletons. 0.07% to 0.095% of the sample is in the top ten clones. Material: naive CD4+ T cells from blood. The cell subset or site label corresponds to: true naive CD4+ T cells. These receptors originate from a man aged 18 to 30 in good health.

The rearrangement joins TRBV6-5 to TRBJ1-1; no reliable D call. Trimming pared 2 bases from V and 11 bases from J, leaving 9 bases between. CDR1 and CDR2 (germline): MNHEY, SVGAGI. The CDR3 is 11 amino acids. CDR3 in amino acids: CASSYADGAFF. The CDR3 region has the DNA TGTGCCAGCAGTTACGCCGATGGGGCTTTCTTT.

This clone has only a few counts. J is TRBJ2-3 and V is TRBV30; a possible D gene is TRBD1 (5 bases). Germline V gene lookup returns CDR1 GTSNPN and CDR2 SVGIG (reference sequence). The length of the CDR3 is 13 residues. V shed 7 bases and J shed 2 bases, with 13 bases lying between them. The CDR3 DNA reads TGTGCCTCCGCAGGGTTGTACACAGATACGCAGTATTTT. It codes for CASAGLYTDTQYF.

Only a few counts were recorded for this clone. This sequence joins TRBV19 and TRBJ1-2, with 8 bases that match TRBD1. Germline V gene data show CDR1 as LNHDA and CDR2 as SQIVND (reference sequence). The ends lost 6 bases at V and 4 bases at J; junction bases unmatched: 10. The CDR3 contains 15 residues. The CDR3 is CASRSTGGTIYGYTF. The CDR3 DNA reads TGTGCCAGTAGGAGTACAGGGGGAACGATCTATGGCTACACCTTC.

This clone has a handful of counts. This chain joins TRBV11-2 and TRBJ2-5; D unresolved. V lost 5 bases and J lost 1, with 8 bases in between. Germline V CDR1 and CDR2: SGHAT, FQNNGV. The length of the CDR3 is 13 residues. CDR3 sequence (DNA): TGTGCCAGCAGCCGGCGCTCCCAAGAGACCCAGTACTTC. It is translated as CASSRRSQETQYF. The full variable domain, with the rest looked up from reference TRBV11-2 and TRBJ2-5, is EAGVAQSPRYKIIEKRQSVAFWCNPISGHATLYWYQQILGQGPKLLIQFQNNGVVDDSQLPKDRFSAERLKGVDSTLKIQPAKLEDSAVYLCASSRRSQETQYFGPGTRLLVL.

The chain joins TRBV14 to TRBJ1-1, with 7 bases matching TRBD1. The CDR3 is 15 amino acids. The ends lost 1 base at V and 10 bases at J; junction bases unmatched: 12. The germline gives CDR1 SGHDN, CDR2 FVKESK. The CDR3 coding sequence is TGTGCCAGCAGCCAAGTATACAGACAGGGCCAGGTAGCTTTCTTT. Protein product: CASSQVYRQGQVAFF.

The DNA for the CDR3 is TGTGCCAGCAGCTCCACCGGGACAGGGAGGTACGAGCAGTACTTC. Amino acid sequence: CASSSTGTGRYEQYF. The chain uses TRBV7-2 and TRBJ2-7; 9 bases align to TRBD1. This CDR3 contains 15 residues. The V and J ends lost 4 bases and 4 bases, in that order; junction bases with no gene match: 8. The V gene's germline CDR1 is SGHTA and CDR2 FQGNSA. The variable domain in full, completed from reference TRBV7-2 and TRBJ2-7, reads GAGVSQSPSNKVTEKGKDVELRCDPISGHTALYWYRQSLGQGLEFLIYFQGNSAPDKSGLPSDRFSAERTGGSVSTLTIQRTQQEDSAVYLCASSSTGTGRYEQYFGPGTRLTVT.

Notes on this clone: Other DNA sequences of this sample code for an identical CDR3. V and J are TRBV9 and TRBJ2-5, with 10 bases that match TRBD1. Germline loops: CDR1 SGDLS, CDR2 YYNGEE. This CDR3 region has 15 residues. J lost 2 bases, V lost 3 bases, and 4 bases had no gene match. CDR3 sequence reads: CASSAGQGRQETQYF. In nucleotides, the CDR3 is TGTGCCAGCAGCGCGGGACAGGGGAGACAAGAGACCCAGTACTTC.

In its sample, this clone was seen a few times. V is TRBV4-3 and J is TRBJ1-1; D is unclear. Germline V gene data show CDR1 as LGHNA and CDR2 as YSLEER. V shed 4 bases and J shed 2 bases, with 14 bases lying between them. The CDR3 has 15 amino acids. The CDR3 nucleotides read TGCGCCAGCAGCCTTCTGGCTGGAGGAAACACTGAAGCTTTCTTT. Translation: CASSLLAGGNTEAFF.

This clone was detected only a few times. The rearrangement links TRBV5-8 to TRBJ2-5; 8 bases fit TRBD1. Losses at the gene ends were 8 bases for V and 5 bases for J; bases not matched to a gene: 5. The germline gives CDR1 SGHTS, CDR2 YDEGEE. The CDR3 contains 12 residues. The chain's CDR3 is CARRTGYETQYF. The CDR3 DNA is TGTGCCAGGCGGACAGGGTATGAGACCCAGTACTTC. Supplemented by reference TRBV5-8 and TRBJ2-5, the full variable domain reads EAGVTQSPTHLIKTRGQQATLRCSPISGHTSVYWYQQALGLGLQFLLWYDEGEERNRGNFPPRFSGRQFPNYSSELNVNALELEDSALYLCARRTGYETQYFGPGTRLLVL.

This clone has a handful of counts. The rearrangement uses TRBV5-1 and TRBJ2-7; no definite D call. The germline V and J ends were trimmed by 2 bases and 7 bases, with 16 bases remaining between them. Germline CDR1 SGHRS, CDR2 YFSETQ. There are 14 residues in the CDR3. As DNA, the CDR3 is TGCGCCAGCAGCTTCGAGACTGCCTTTAAGGAGCAGTACTTC. This gives the protein CASSFETAFKEQYF.

This clone was recorded a few times. The chain carries TRBV6-1 and TRBJ2-5, with D possibly called TRBD1 or TRBD2 (5 bases each). The germline V and J ends were trimmed by 3 bases and 6 bases, with 14 bases remaining between them. The CDR3 runs to 14 residues. Germline values: CDR1 MNHNS, CDR2 SASEGT. The CDR3 spells CASSDPGRGKTQYF. The CDR3, as DNA: TGTGCCAGCAGTGACCCAGGACGGGGCAAGACCCAGTACTTC.

The chain is built from TRBV29-1 and TRBJ2-7, with D possibly being TRBD1 or TRBD2 (5 bases each). V was clipped by 5 bases and J by 3 bases, with 23 bases between them. This CDR3 comprises 16 residues. Looked up from germline, CDR1 is SQVTM and CDR2 is ANQGSEA. The CDR3 spells CSVKPYLGLGDYEQYF. The CDR3, as DNA: TGCAGCGTTAAGCCTTACCTAGGACTGGGGGACTACGAGCAGTACTTC.

The gene calls are TRBV7-2 and TRBJ2-7, with TRBD1 identical over 11 bases. Germline V gives CDR1 SGHTA, CDR2 FQGNSA. V shed 5 bases, J shed 0 bases, and the junction held 3 bases outside the gene matches. The CDR3 contains 15 residues. This CDR3 reads CASSTGQGGSYEQYF. In DNA form, the CDR3 reads TGTGCCAGCAGCACGGGACAGGGGGGCTCCTACGAGCAGTACTTC.

About this clone itself: Other DNA sequences of this sample code for an identical CDR3. This chain uses TRBV28 with TRBJ1-1; the D is unclear. V lost 3 bases and J lost 4, with 6 bases in between. Germline V gene lookup returns CDR1 MDHEN and CDR2 SYDVKM. The CDR3 sequence is 12 residues long. The CDR3: CASSFGGTEAFF. CDR3 DNA: TGTGCCAGCAGTTTTGGAGGCACTGAAGCTTTCTTT.

The table lists this clone with a few counts. This chain links TRBV30 with TRBJ1-5; 12 bases line up with TRBD1. From germline, CDR1 is GTSNPN and CDR2 SVGIG (reference sequence). V trimming: 5 bases; J trimming: 4 bases; junction bases outside the gene matches: 6. CDR3 length equals 15 residues. The CDR3 reads CAWGDRGLRNQPQHF. The CDR3 nucleotides read TGTGCCTGGGGGGACAGGGGGCTAAGGAATCAGCCCCAGCATTTT.

This clone was detected only a few times. The CDR3: CATSRSIETQYF. CDR3 nucleotides: TGTGCCACCAGCAGATCGATAGAGACCCAGTACTTC. The chain carries TRBV15 and TRBJ2-5; D is undetermined. The germline CDR1 and CDR2 sequences are LNHNV and YYDKDF (reference sequence). CDR3 length: 12 amino acids. V gave up 2 bases and J gave up 4 bases, with 5 bases separating them.

This clone was recorded a few times. The chain carries TRBV7-2 and TRBJ2-7; 10 positions match TRBD2. The junction had 5 bases not matched to a gene; V was cut back by 5 bases and J by 1 base. This CDR3 is built from 15 residues. The germline V gene has CDR1 SGHTA and CDR2 FQGNSA. The CDR3 reads CASSSRTSGSYEQYF. CDR3 in DNA: TGTGCCAGCAGCAGCAGGACTAGCGGATCCTACGAGCAGTACTTC.

This clone has just a few counts. The rearrangement links TRBV10-3 to TRBJ2-1, with TRBD2 matching over 14 bases. Per germline, CDR1 ENHRY and CDR2 SYGVKD. V trimming: 6 bases; J trimming: 2 bases; junction bases outside the gene matches: 6. The CDR3 consists of 17 residues. CDR3 bases: TGTGCCATCAGATCCGGGACTAGCGGGAGCACCTACAATGAGCAGTTCTTC. Its protein is CAIRSGTSGSTYNEQFF.

The sample holds a few counts of this clone. This same CDR3 is encoded by further DNA sequences in the sample. This chain uses TRBV5-1 with TRBJ2-2; D gene unclear. Germline CDR1 and CDR2: SGHRS and YFSETQ. V gave up 0 bases and J gave up 1 base, with 4 bases separating them. The CDR3 has 14 residues. Written as DNA, the CDR3 is TGCGCCAGCAGCTTGGCTCAGAACACCGGGGAGCTGTTTTTT. Protein product: CASSLAQNTGELFF.

There are a few counts of this clone. This sequence joins TRBV19 and TRBJ2-1, with D uncertain. There are 12 residues in the CDR3. V gave up 2 bases and J gave up 7 bases, with 6 bases separating them. CDR1 is LNHDA, CDR2 SQIVND, per germline (reference sequence). The CDR3, as DNA: TGTGCCAGTAGTATAACCAGGAATGAGCAGTTCTTC. Its translation is CASSITRNEQFF.

This clone turned up a few times. J is TRBJ2-3 and V is TRBV5-6; D may be TRBD2 (6 bases). V was clipped by 7 bases and J by 5 bases, with 14 bases between them. The CDR3 contains 13 residues. Germline lookup yields CDR1 SGHDT and CDR2 YYEEEE. The CDR3 is CASSWREEDTQYF. CDR3 DNA: TGTGCCAGCTCCTGGCGGGAAGAAGATACGCAGTATTTT.

J is TRBJ2-6 and V is TRBV5-4; D remains ambiguous. The CDR3 contains 14 residues. Germline loops: CDR1 SGHNT, CDR2 YYREEE (reference sequence). In DNA, the CDR3 is TGTGCTCTAAGTTGGAGCTCTGGGGCCAACGTCCTGACTTTC. Translation: CALSWSSGANVLTF.

V and J are TRBV4-3 and TRBJ2-3, with 11 bases fitting TRBD2. The CDR3 has 18 residues. Germline-derived CDR1 and CDR2 are LGHNA and YSLEER. V gave up 0 bases and J gave up 2 bases; unmatched junction bases: 7. The CDR3 protein is CASSQEWLAGGITDTQYF. The CDR3, as DNA: TGCGCCAGCAGCCAAGAGTGGCTAGCGGGGGGTATCACAGATACGCAGTATTTT.